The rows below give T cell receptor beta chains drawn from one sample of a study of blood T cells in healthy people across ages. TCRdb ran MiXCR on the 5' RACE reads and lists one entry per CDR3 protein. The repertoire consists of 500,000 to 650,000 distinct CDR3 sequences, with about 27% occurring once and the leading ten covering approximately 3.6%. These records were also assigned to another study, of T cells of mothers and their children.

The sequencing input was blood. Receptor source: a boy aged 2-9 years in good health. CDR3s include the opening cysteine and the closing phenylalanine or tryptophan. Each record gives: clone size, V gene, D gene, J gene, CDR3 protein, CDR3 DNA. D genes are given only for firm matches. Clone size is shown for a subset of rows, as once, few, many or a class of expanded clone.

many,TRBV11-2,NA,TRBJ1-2,CASSLEGVGYTF,TGTGCCAGCAGCTTAGAGGGGGTTGGCTACACCTTC
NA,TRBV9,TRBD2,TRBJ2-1,CASSGLPGTSGEYNEQFF,TGTGCCAGCAGCGGACTTCCCGGGACTAGCGGGGAATACAATGAGCAGTTCTTC
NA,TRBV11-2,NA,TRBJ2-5,CASSLPPRTGETQYF,TGTGCCAGCAGCTTACCACCTCGCACCGGGGAGACCCAGTACTTC
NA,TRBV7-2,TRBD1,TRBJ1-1,CASRYDRGNTEAFF,TGTGCCAGCAGATACGACAGGGGGAACACTGAAGCTTTCTTT
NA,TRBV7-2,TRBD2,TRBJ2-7,CASSLEGTRGRGEQYF,TGTGCCAGCAGCTTAGAAGGGACTAGGGGTAGGGGCGAGCAGTACTTC
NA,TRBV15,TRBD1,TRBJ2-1,CATKRGPEDEQFF,TGTGCCACCAAAAGGGGGCCCGAGGATGAGCAGTTCTTC
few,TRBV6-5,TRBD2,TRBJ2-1,CASSYVRTSGSYNEQFF,TGTGCCAGCAGTTACGTCAGGACTAGCGGGTCCTACAATGAGCAGTTCTTC
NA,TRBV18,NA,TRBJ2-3,CASSPPAADTQYF,TGTGCCAGCTCACCACCGGCAGCAGATACGCAGTATTTT
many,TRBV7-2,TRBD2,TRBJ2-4,CASSSTSMSSAKNIQYF,TGTGCCAGCAGCTCGACTAGCATGAGCTCGGCCAAAAACATTCAGTACTTC
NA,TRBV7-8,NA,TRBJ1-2,CASSLETGIGYTF,TGTGCCAGCAGCTTAGAAACAGGGATAGGCTACACCTTC
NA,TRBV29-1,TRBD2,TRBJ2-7,CGVELAASGDDYEQYF,TGCGGCGTTGAACTAGCGGCCTCGGGGGACGACTACGAGCAGTACTTC
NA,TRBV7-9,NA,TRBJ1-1,CASSVNLGQRVEAFF,TGTGCCAGCAGCGTGAACCTAGGACAGCGGGTAGAAGCTTTCTTT
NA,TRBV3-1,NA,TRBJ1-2,CASSQVSQGAVYGYTF,TGTGCCAGCAGCCAAGTTAGCCAAGGGGCGGTATATGGCTACACCTTC
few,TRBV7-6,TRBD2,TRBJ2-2,CASSLPASGGTGELFF,TGTGCCAGCAGCCTTCCGGCTAGCGGGGGAACCGGGGAGCTGTTTTTT